This TCR beta chain comes out of a study of T cells in women clearing cervical HPV infection. Whole-study findings and limits: T-cell numbers per sample were unknown and may explain richness differences. CIN3+ cases had significantly higher TCR richness than controls; evenness did not differ.

Regarding this clone: Its antigen remains unidentified. With the read ending 3 residues before the CDR3 end, the germline J gene is used to fill in that end.

Genomic DNA, averaging around 1,200 ng per sample, yielded TCR beta CDR3 via immunoSEQ. The repertoire was sequenced with immunoSEQ multiplex PCR; TCRdb's copy has only in-frame clones and lacks some. The sample has tens of thousands of clones, and its top ten clones hold more than 1.2%. Trimming removed 2 bases from V and 0 bases from J; junction bases left unmatched: 2. In germline, CDR1 is SGHNT, CDR2 YENEEA. The CDR3 has 15 amino acids. The source of this sequence is a woman aged 18 to 75 with a cervical HPV16 infection that either progressed to CIN3+ or cleared (not recorded which). The source material was blood buffy coat. The chain employs TRBV11-3 and TRBJ2-3, with 7 bases aligning to TRBD2. CDR3 region: CASSLKAGSTDTQYF. The sequenced CDR3 bases are TGTGCCAGCAGCTTAAAAGCGGGAAGCACAGATACG.